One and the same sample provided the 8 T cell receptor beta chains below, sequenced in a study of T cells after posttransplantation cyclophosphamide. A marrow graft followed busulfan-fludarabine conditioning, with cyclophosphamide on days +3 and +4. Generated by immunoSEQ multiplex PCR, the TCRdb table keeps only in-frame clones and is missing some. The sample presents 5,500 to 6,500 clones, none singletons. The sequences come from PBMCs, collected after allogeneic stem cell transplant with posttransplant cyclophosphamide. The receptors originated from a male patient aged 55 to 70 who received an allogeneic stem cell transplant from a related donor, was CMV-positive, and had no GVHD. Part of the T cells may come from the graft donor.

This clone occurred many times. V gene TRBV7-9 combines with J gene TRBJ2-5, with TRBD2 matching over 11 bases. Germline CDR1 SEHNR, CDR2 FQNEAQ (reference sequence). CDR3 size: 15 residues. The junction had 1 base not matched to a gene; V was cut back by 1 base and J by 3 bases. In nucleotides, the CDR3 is TGTGCCAGCAGCTTAGTGACTAGCGGGGAAGAGACCCAGTACTTC. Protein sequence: CASSLVTSGEETQYF. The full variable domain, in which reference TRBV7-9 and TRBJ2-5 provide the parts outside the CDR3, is DTGVSQNPRHKITKRGQNVTFRCDPISEHNRLYWYRQTLGQGPEFLTYFQNEAQLEKSRLLSDRFSAERPKGSFSTLEIQRTEQGDSAMYLCASSLVTSGEETQYFGPGTRLLVL.

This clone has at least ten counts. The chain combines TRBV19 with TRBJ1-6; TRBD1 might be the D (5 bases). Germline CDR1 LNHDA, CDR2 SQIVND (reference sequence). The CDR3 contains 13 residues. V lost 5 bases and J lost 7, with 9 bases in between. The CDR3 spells CASSLTANSPLHF. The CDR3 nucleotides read TGTGCCAGTAGTCTGACAGCCAATTCACCCCTCCACTTT.

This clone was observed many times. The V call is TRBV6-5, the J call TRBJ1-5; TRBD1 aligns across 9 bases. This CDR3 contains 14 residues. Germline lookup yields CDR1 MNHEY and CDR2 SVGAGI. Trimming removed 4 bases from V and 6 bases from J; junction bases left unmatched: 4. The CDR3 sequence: CASSLNRGLQPQHF. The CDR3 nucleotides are TGTGCCAGCAGTTTAAACAGGGGGCTTCAGCCCCAGCATTTT.

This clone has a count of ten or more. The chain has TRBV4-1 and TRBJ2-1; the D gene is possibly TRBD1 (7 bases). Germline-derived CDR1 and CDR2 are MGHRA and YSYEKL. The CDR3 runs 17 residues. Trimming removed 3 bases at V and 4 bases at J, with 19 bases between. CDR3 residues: CASSQGGQWGVYNEQFF. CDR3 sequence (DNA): TGCGCCAGCAGCCAGGGGGGACAGTGGGGTGTTTACAATGAGCAGTTCTTC.

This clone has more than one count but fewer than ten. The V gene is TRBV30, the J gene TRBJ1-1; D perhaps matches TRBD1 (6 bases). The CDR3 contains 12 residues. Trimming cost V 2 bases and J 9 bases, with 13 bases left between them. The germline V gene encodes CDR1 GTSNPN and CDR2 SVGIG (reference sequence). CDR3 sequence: CAWSTQQGQAFF. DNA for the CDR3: TGTGCCTGGAGTACACAACAGGGCCAAGCTTTCTTT.

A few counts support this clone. CDR3 coding DNA: TGTGCCAGCAGCTTACGGGGACTAGCGGGGGGCCTTACAGATACGCAGTATTTT. This encodes CASSLRGLAGGLTDTQYF. The gene calls are TRBV7-3 and TRBJ2-3; 15 positions match TRBD2. Germline V lookup: CDR1 SGHTA, CDR2 FQGTGA. The CDR3 loop spans 18 amino acids. After removal of 2 bases from V and 3 bases from J, the junction contained 6 bases not matched to a gene.

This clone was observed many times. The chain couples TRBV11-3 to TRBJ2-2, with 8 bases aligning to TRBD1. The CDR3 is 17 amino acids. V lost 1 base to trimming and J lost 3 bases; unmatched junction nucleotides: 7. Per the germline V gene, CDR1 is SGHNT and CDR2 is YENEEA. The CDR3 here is CASSLGDRGIYTGELFF. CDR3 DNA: TGTGCCAGCAGCTTAGGTGACAGGGGAATTTACACCGGGGAGCTGTTTTTT.

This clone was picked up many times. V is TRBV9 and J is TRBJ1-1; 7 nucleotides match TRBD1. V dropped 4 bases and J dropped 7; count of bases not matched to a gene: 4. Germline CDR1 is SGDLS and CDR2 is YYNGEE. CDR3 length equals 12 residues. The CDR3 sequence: CASSRGPIEAFF. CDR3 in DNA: TGTGCCAGCAGCAGGGGGCCGATTGAAGCTTTCTTT.